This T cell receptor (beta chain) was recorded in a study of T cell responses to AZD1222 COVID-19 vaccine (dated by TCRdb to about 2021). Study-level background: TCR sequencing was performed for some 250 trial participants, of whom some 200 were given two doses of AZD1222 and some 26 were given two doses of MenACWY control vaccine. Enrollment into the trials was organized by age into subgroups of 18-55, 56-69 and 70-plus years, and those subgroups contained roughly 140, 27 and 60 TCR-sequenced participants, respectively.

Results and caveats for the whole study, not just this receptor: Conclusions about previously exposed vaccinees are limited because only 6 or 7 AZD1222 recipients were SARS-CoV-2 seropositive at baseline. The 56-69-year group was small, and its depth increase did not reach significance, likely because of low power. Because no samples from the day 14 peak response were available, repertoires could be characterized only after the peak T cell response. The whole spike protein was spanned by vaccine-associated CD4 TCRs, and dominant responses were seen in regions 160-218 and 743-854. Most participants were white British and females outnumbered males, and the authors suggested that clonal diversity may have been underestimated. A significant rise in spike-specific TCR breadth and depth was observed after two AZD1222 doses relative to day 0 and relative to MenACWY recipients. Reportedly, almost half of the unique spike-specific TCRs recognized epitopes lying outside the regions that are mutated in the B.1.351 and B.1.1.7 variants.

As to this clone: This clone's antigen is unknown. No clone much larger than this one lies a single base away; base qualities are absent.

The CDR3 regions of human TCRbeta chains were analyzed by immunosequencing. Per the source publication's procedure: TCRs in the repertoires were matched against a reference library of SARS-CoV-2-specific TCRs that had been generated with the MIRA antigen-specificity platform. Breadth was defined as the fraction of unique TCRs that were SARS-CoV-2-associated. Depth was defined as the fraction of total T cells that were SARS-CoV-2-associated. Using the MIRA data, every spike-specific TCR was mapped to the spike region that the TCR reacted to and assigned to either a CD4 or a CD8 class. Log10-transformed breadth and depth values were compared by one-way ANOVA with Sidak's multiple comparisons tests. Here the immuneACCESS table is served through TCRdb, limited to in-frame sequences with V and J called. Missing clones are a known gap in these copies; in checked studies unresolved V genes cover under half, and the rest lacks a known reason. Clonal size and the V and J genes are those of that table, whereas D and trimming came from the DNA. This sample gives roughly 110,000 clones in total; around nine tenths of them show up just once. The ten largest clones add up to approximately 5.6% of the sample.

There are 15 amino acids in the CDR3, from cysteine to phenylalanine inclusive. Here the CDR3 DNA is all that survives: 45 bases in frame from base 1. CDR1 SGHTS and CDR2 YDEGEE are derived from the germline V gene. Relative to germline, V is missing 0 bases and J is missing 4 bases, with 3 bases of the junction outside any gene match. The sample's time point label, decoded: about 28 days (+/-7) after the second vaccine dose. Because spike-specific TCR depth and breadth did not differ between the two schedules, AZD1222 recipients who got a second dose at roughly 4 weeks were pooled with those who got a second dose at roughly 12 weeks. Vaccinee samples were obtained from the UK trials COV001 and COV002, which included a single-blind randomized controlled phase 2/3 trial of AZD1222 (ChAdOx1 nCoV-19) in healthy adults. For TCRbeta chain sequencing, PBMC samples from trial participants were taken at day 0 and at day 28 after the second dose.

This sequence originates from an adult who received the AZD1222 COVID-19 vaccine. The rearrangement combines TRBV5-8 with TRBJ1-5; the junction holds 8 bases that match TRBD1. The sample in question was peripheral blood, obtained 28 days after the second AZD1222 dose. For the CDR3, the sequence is CASSLGQGKNQPQHF. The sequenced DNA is TGTGCCAGCAGCTTGGGACAGGGGAAAAATCAGCCCCAGCATTTT. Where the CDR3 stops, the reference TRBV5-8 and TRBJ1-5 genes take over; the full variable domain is EAGVTQSPTHLIKTRGQQATLRCSPISGHTSVYWYQQALGLGLQFLLWYDEGEERNRGNFPPRFSGRQFPNYSSELNVNALELEDSALYLCASSLGQGKNQPQHFGDGTRLSIL.